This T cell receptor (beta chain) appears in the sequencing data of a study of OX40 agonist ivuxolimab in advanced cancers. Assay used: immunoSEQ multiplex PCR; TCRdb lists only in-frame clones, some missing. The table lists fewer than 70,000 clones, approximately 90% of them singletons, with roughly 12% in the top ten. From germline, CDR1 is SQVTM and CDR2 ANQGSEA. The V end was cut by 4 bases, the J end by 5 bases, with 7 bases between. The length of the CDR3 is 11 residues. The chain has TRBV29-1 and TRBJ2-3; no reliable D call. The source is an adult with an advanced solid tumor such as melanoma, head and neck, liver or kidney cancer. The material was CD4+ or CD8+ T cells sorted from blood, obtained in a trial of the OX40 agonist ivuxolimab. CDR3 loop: CSVVRIDTQYF. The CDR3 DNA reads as TGCAGCGTTGTTCGCATAGATACGCAGTATTTT.